A single sample is the source of the 8 T cell receptor beta chains below, sequenced in a study of OX40 agonist ivuxolimab in advanced cancers. Sequencing was performed with immunoSEQ multiplex PCR; in TCRdb, only in-frame clones are kept and a portion is missing. The sample carries about 86,000 clones, approximately 89% recorded once. The specimen comprised CD4+ or CD8+ T cells sorted from blood, sampled in a trial of the OX40 agonist ivuxolimab. The receptors stem from an adult with an advanced solid tumor such as melanoma, head and neck, liver or kidney cancer.

This clone came up a few times. V usage is TRBV27 and J usage is TRBJ1-2; 8 bases agree with TRBD1. V shed 6 bases and J 8 bases; nucleotides not matched to a gene: 8. CDR3 length: 13 amino acids. Germline V gene data show CDR1 as MNHEY and CDR2 as SMNVEV (reference sequence). DNA of the CDR3: TGTGCCAGCAGGCTACAGGGGGTGGGGGGCTACACCTTC. This translates into CASRLQGVGGYTF.

The CDR3 sequence: CASRTGSGDYGYTF. The DNA of the CDR3 is TGCGCCAGCAGGACAGGGTCAGGAGACTATGGCTACACCTTC. The J gene is TRBJ1-2, the V gene TRBV5-1; 7 nucleotides match TRBD1. V was clipped by 5 bases and J by 3 bases; unmatched bases: 7. Germline CDR1 is SGHRS and CDR2 is YFSETQ. The CDR3 runs to 14 residues.

V usage is TRBV11-2 and J usage is TRBJ1-6; 7 bases are a match to TRBD1. The trim removed 2 bases at V and 10 bases at J, leaving 17 bases unmatched. This CDR3 contains 18 residues. Germline V gene lookup returns CDR1 SGHAT and CDR2 FQNNGV. CDR3 bases: TGTGCCAGCAGCTTATATACGACAGGGAACCTCGGGTCGTCACCCCTCCACTTT. Protein product: CASSLYTTGNLGSSPLHF.

The chain links TRBV6-1 to TRBJ2-7; maybe TRBD2 (6 bases). V was pared by 4 bases and J by 0 bases, with 10 bases between. Germline lookup yields CDR1 MNHNS and CDR2 SASEGT. This CDR3 spans 14 amino acids. The CDR3 bases are TGTGCCAGCAGTGCCCGGGAGCACTCCTACGAGCAGTACTTC. Translating gives CASSAREHSYEQYF.

The V and J genes are TRBV11-2 and TRBJ1-1, with unresolved D. The CDR3 has 15 amino acids. Germline V gene lookup returns CDR1 SGHAT and CDR2 FQNNGV. Trimming stripped 4 bases from V and 2 bases from J, with 14 bases between. CDR3 protein: CASSSGFLSNTEAFF. Here the CDR3 DNA reads TGTGCCAGCAGCTCGGGGTTTCTGTCAAACACTGAAGCTTTCTTT.

V and J are TRBV5-1 and TRBJ1-4, with 8 bases identical to TRBD1. Germline CDR1 SGHRS, CDR2 YFSETQ. V lost 4 bases to trimming and J lost 7 bases; unmatched junction nucleotides: 6. The CDR3 is 14 residues long. Written as DNA, the CDR3 is TGCGCCAGCAGCCCCCGGACAGGGAGTGAAAAACTGTTTTTT. As protein: CASSPRTGSEKLFF. The full variable domain, in which reference TRBV5-1 and TRBJ1-4 provide the parts outside the CDR3, is KAGVTQTPRYLIKTRGQQVTLSCSPISGHRSVSWYQQTPGQGLQFLFEYFSETQRNKGNFPGRFSGRQFSNSRSEMNVSTLELGDSALYLCASSPRTGSEKLFFGSGTQLSVL.

This rearrangement joins TRBV18 to TRBJ1-2; D perhaps matches TRBD1 (6 bases). The CDR3 is 16 residues long. The ends were cut back, 6 bases at V and 3 bases at J, with 20 bases in the middle. Germline-derived CDR1 and CDR2 are KGHSH and LQKENI. CDR3 in DNA: TGTGCCAGCTCCGTCACTCCAACGACAGGCTACTATGGCTACACCTTC. Amino acid sequence: CASSVTPTTGYYGYTF.

This chain joins TRBV5-5 and TRBJ2-3; the D gene is possibly TRBD2 (6 bases). The germline gives CDR1 SGHKS, CDR2 YYEKEE (reference sequence). V lost 5 bases, J lost 4 bases, and 17 bases lay in between. There are 15 residues in the CDR3. CDR3 region: CASSGWRGQADTQYF. The CDR3 region has the DNA TGTGCCAGCAGTGGGTGGCGGGGTCAGGCAGATACGCAGTATTTT.